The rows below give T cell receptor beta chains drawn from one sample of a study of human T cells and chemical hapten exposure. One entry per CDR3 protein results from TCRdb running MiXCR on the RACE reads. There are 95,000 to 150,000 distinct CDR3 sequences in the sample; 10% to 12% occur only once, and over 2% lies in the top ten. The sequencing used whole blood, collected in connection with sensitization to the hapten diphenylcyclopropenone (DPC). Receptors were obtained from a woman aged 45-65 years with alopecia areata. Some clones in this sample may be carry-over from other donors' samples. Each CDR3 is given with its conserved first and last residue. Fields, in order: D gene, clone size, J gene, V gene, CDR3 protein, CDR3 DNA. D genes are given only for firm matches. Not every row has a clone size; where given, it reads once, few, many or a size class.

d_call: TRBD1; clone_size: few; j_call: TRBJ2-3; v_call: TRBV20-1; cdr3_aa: CSATDQGAGTDTQYF; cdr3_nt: TGCAGTGCTACCGATCAGGGGGCCGGGACAGATACGCAGTATTTT
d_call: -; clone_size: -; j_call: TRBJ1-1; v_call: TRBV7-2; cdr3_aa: CASSPWIGAEAFF; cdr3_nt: TGTGCCAGCAGCCCCTGGATTGGAGCTGAAGCTTTCTTT
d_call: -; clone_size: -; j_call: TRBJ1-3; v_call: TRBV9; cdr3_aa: CVSSEGGRRSGNTIYF; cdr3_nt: TGTGTCAGCAGCGAGGGGGGGCGGCGCTCTGGAAACACCATATATTTT
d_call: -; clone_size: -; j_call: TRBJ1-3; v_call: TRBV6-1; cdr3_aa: CASSRDKDGNTIYF; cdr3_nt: TGTGCCAGCAGCCGGGACAAAGACGGAAACACCATATATTTT
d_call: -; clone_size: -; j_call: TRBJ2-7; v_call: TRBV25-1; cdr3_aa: CASSYIGSYEQYF; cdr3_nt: TGTGCCAGCAGTTATATCGGCAGCTACGAGCAGTACTTC
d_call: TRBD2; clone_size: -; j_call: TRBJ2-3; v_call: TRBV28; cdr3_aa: CASSSRLAGPADTQYF; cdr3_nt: TGTGCCAGCAGCTCCAGACTAGCGGGGCCCGCGGATACGCAGTATTTT
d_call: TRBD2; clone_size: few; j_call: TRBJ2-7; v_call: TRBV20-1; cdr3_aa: CSATWTSGYEQYF; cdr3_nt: TGCAGTGCTACCTGGACTAGCGGTTACGAGCAGTACTTC
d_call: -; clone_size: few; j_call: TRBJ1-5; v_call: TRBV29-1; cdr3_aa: CSARVDSNQPQHF; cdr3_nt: TGCAGCGCTCGGGTCGATAGCAATCAGCCCCAGCATTTT
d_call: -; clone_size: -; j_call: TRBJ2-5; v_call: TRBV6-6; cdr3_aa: CASSYSRVALSETQYF; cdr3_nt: TGTGCCAGCAGTTACTCGAGGGTAGCACTCTCGGAGACCCAGTACTTC
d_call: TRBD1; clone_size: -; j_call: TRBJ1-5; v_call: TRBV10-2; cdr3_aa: CASKNRGRNQPQHF; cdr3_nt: TGCGCCAGCAAAAACAGGGGACGCAATCAGCCCCAGCATTTT
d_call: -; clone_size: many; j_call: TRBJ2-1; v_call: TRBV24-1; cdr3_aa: CATSDLGAPYNEQFF; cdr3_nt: TGTGCCACCAGTGATTTGGGGGCACCCTACAATGAGCAGTTCTTC
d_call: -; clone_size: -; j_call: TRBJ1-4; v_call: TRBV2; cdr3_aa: CASRGGVREKLFF; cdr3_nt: TGTGCCAGCAGAGGCGGAGTCCGCGAAAAACTGTTTTTT
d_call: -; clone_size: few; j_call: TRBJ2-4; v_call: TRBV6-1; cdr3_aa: CASSFDLPAKNIQYF; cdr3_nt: TGTGCCAGCAGTTTTGACCTTCCAGCCAAAAACATTCAGTACTTC
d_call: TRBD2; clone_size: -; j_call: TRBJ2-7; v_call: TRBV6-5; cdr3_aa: CASSYSGLAGEEQYF; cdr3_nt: TGTGCCAGCAGTTACTCCGGACTAGCGGGGGAAGAGCAGTACTTC
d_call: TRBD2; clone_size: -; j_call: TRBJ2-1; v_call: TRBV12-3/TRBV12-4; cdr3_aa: CASSPGTSGDNEQFF; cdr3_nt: TGTGCCAGCTCACCCGGGACTAGCGGAGACAATGAGCAGTTCTTC
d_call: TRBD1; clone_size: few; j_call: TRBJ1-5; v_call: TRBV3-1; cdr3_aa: CASSQDAGQGQPQHF; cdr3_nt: TGTGCCAGCAGCCAAGATGCAGGACAGGGTCAGCCCCAGCATTTT
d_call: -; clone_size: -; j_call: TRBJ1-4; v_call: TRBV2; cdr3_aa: CASSLMNEKLFF; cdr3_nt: TGTGCCAGCAGTCTGATGAATGAAAAACTGTTTTTT
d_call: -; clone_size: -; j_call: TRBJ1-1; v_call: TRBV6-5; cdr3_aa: CASSLAGRAEAFF; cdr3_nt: TGTGCCAGCAGTTTGGCAGGACGGGCTGAAGCTTTCTTT
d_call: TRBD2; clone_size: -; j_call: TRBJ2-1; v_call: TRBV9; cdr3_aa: CASRSPPSGRAYNEQFF; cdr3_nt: TGTGCCAGCAGATCCCCCCCTAGCGGGAGGGCTTACAATGAGCAGTTCTTC
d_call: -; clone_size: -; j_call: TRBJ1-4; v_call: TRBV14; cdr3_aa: CASSTGGAANEKLFF; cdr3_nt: TGTGCCAGCAGCACCGGCGGGGCTGCTAATGAAAAACTGTTTTTT
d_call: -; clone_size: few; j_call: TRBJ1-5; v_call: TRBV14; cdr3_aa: CASSQGPDQPQHF; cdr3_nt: TGTGCCAGCAGCCAAGGACCCGATCAGCCCCAGCATTTT
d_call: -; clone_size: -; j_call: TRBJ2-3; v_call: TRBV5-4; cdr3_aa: CASSWDSTDTQYF; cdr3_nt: TGTGCCAGCAGCTGGGATAGTACAGATACGCAGTATTTT
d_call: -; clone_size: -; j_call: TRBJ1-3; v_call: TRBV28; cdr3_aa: CASSAQISGNTIYF; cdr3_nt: TGTGCCAGCAGTGCTCAGATCTCTGGAAACACCATATATTTT
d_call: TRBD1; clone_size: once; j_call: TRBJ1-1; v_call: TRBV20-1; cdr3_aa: CSAFRGRRYTEAFF; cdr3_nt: TGCAGTGCTTTCAGGGGGCGCCGGTATACTGAAGCTTTCTTT
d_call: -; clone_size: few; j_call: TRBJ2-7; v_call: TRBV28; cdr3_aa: CASSSTGGQHYEQYF; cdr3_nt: TGTGCCAGCAGTTCTACCGGGGGACAGCACTACGAGCAGTACTTC